This T cell receptor beta chain was recorded in a study of identical twins. Comments on this clonotype: The conserved phenylalanine or tryptophan is not found at the CDR3 terminus, so this likely reflects a read error.

Trimming removed 5 bases from V and 5 bases from J, with 13 bases in between. Germline V gives CDR1 KGHDR, CDR2 SFDVKD. This CDR3 region has 14 residues. TCRdb processed the 5' RACE reads anew with MiXCR; each CDR3 protein has one entry. The repertoire holds a few hundred thousand distinct CDR3 sequences, with roughly 9.9% as singletons. The data also belong to a second study, concerning yellow fever vaccine responses in identical twins.

The chain uses TRBV24-1 and TRBJ2-3, with D uncertain. Sequenced material: PBMCs. This TCR was recovered from a woman between 18 and 30 years old in good health. The CDR3 sequence is CATSGIGGIDTQYL. DNA for the CDR3: TGTGCCACCAGTGGAATCGGCGGAATAGATACGCAGTATTTA.